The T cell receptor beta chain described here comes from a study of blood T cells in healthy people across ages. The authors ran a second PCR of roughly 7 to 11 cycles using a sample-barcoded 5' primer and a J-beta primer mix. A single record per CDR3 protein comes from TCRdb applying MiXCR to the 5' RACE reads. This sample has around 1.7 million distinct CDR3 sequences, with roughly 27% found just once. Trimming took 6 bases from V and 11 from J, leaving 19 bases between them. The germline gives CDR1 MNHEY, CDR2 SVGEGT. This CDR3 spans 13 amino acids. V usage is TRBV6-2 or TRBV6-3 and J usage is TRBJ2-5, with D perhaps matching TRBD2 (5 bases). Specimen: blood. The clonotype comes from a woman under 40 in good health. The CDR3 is CASSRSGRREQYF. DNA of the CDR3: TGTGCCAGCAGCCGGAGTGGGAGAAGGGAGCAGTACTTC.